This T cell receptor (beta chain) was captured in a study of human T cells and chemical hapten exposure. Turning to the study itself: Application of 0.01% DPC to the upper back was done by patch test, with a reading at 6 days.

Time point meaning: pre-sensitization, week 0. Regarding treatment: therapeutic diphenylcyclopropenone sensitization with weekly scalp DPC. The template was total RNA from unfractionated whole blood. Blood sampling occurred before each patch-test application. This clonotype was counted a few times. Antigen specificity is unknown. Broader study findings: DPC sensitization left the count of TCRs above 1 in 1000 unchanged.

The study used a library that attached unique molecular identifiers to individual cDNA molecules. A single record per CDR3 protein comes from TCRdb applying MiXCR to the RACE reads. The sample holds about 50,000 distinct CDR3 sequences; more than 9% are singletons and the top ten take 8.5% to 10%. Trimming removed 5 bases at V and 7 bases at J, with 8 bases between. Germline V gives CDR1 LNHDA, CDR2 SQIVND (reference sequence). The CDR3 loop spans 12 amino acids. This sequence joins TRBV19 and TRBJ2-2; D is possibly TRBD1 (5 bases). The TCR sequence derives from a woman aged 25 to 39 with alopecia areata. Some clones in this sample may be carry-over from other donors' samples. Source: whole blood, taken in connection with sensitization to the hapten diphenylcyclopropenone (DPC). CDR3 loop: CASSQGSGELFF. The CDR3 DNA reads TGTGCCAGTAGTCAGGGTAGCGGGGAGCTGTTTTTT.